These 31 T cell receptor beta chains were all obtained from the same sample, sequenced in a study of blood T cell repertoires in COVID-19. Data came from immunoSEQ multiplex PCR; TCRdb stores just in-frame clones and leaves some out. The sample holds roughly 100,000 clones, under 90% seen once. Sequenced material: peripheral blood. The receptor source for this set is a human donor in a cohort sampled during active COVID-19.

J is TRBJ2-7 and V is TRBV5-1; 8 bases fit TRBD2. Germline assignment: CDR1 SGHRS and CDR2 YFSETQ. Trimming took 4 bases from V and 3 from J; bases not matched to a gene: 15. This CDR3 comprises 17 residues. The CDR3 reads CASSPDRPGLVIYEQYF. In DNA, the CDR3 is TGCGCCAGCAGCCCAGATAGGCCGGGACTAGTAATCTACGAGCAGTACTTC.

With respect to this clone: Sequence at one end of the junction differs from germline and may be a read error. The V call is TRBV19, the J call TRBJ1-1; 10 nucleotides line up with TRBD1. CDR3 length: 18 residues. The V gene's germline CDR1 is LNHDA and CDR2 SQIVND (reference sequence). CDR3 nucleotide sequence: TGTGCCAGTAGTGTCTACGGCCGGGACAGGGGTGGGAACGCTGAAGCTTTCTTT. Protein: CASSVYGRDRGGNAEAFF.

This clone was detected a few times. The chain couples TRBV19 to TRBJ2-7; 7 bases match TRBD2. There are 15 residues in the CDR3. Per germline, CDR1 LNHDA and CDR2 SQIVND (reference sequence). After removal of 1 base from V and 3 bases from J, the junction contained 6 bases not matched to a gene. The CDR3 reads CASSIGASGNYEQYF. In DNA form, the CDR3 reads TGTGCCAGTAGTATAGGGGCTAGCGGAAACTACGAGCAGTACTTC.

The rearrangement links TRBV7-6 to TRBJ2-2, with a tentative D call TRBD2 (5 bases). Germline V gene sequence: CDR1 SGHVS, CDR2 FNYEAQ. The CDR3 runs to 13 residues. Deletions cut 2 bases from V and 7 bases from J, with 8 bases between. This CDR3 is CASSLRGSGELFF. The CDR3 nucleotides read TGTGCCAGCAGCTTACGAGGGAGCGGGGAGCTGTTTTTT.

The rearrangement uses TRBV27 and TRBJ1-1, with D possibly being TRBD1 (6 bases). V shed 7 bases and J shed 11 bases, with 20 bases lying between them. This CDR3 is built from 13 residues. Germline V gene sequence: CDR1 MNHEY, CDR2 SMNVEV (reference sequence). The CDR3 is CASIEDRPYLAFF. The CDR3 DNA follows: TGTGCCAGCATCGAGGACAGACCTTACTTGGCTTTCTTT.

The rearrangement links TRBV19 to TRBJ2-3; the match to TRBD2 covers 12 bases. With V trimmed by 5 bases and J by 4 bases, 7 bases remained unmatched. The CDR3 spans 16 residues. In germline, CDR1 is LNHDA, CDR2 SQIVND (reference sequence). CDR3: CASSSRLAGDPDTQYF. The DNA for the CDR3 is TGTGCCAGTAGTTCCCGACTAGCGGGAGATCCAGATACGCAGTATTTT. Using reference TRBV19 and TRBJ2-3 for the parts outside the CDR3, the full variable domain is DGGITQSPKYLFRKEGQNVTLSCEQNLNHDAMYWYRQDPGQGLRLIYYSQIVNDFQKGDIAEGYSVSREKKESFPLTVTSAQKNPTAFYLCASSSRLAGDPDTQYFGPGTRLTVL.

This sequence joins TRBV3-1 (or the pseudogene TRBV3-2) and TRBJ1-4; 9 nucleotides match TRBD1. Trimming at V came to 3 bases and at J to 10 bases, leaving 6 bases not matched to a gene. The CDR3 totals 14 residues. From germline, CDR1 is LGHDT and CDR2 YNNKEL (reference sequence). CDR3 DNA sequence: TGTGCCAGCAGCCATCACGACAGGGGGGGAAAACTGTTTTTT. It is translated as CASSHHDRGGKLFF.

CDR3 loop: CASEAGNSYNEQFF. The CDR3 DNA follows: TGTGCCTCCGAGGCGGGGAACTCCTACAATGAGCAGTTCTTC. The chain is built from TRBV6-5 and TRBJ2-1; a possible D gene is TRBD2 (6 bases). V gave up 11 bases and J gave up 0 bases, with 14 bases separating them. This CDR3 spans 14 amino acids. Germline-derived CDR1 and CDR2 are MNHEY and SVGAGI.

The gene calls are TRBV6-1 and TRBJ1-5; D is unresolved. Deletions cut 2 bases from V and 7 bases from J, with 9 bases between. The CDR3 consists of 13 residues. The germline CDR1 and CDR2 sequences are MNHNS and SASEGT. CDR3 sequence: CASSESVGQPQHF. DNA of the CDR3: TGTGCCAGCAGTGAATCTGTGGGCCAGCCCCAGCATTTT.

This rearrangement joins TRBV9 to TRBJ2-7, with TRBD2 as a possible D gene (5 bases). Trimming left V 0 bases short and J 3 bases short, with 16 bases between. The CDR3 covers 16 residues. Germline-derived CDR1 and CDR2 are SGDLS and YYNGEE. CDR3 in DNA: TGTGCCAGCAGCGTAGCGGCCCGCGAAACTAGCTACGAGCAGTACTTC. As protein: CASSVAARETSYEQYF.

The chain couples TRBV2 to TRBJ2-7; 10 nucleotides align to TRBD2. Germline-derived CDR1 and CDR2 are SNHLY and FYNNEI. The CDR3 extends over 18 amino acids. J gave up 2 bases and V 6 bases, and 16 bases lay outside the gene matches. The CDR3: CASSASIRQAGGPYEQYF. The CDR3 DNA reads TGTGCCAGCAGCGCCTCCATCAGGCAAGCGGGAGGGCCCTACGAGCAGTACTTC. Combining the CDR3 with reference TRBV2 and TRBJ2-7 gives the whole variable domain EPEVTQTPSHQVTQMGQEVILRCVPISNHLYFYWYRQILGQKVEFLVSFYNNEISEKSEIFDDQFSVERPDGSNFTLKIRSTKLEDSAMYFCASSASIRQAGGPYEQYFGPGTRLTVT.

This CDR3 reads CASSREAPGVYNEQFF. DNA for the CDR3: TGCGCCAGCAGCCGCGAGGCCCCAGGGGTCTACAATGAGCAGTTCTTC. The chain uses TRBV5-1 and TRBJ2-1, with D possibly TRBD1 on 6 matching bases. The germline V and J ends were trimmed by 4 bases and 3 bases, with 17 bases remaining between them. CDR1 and CDR2 (germline): SGHRS, YFSETQ. The CDR3 sequence is 16 residues long.

This chain links TRBV4-2 with TRBJ2-7; no clear D. The V gene's germline CDR1 is LGHNA and CDR2 YNFKEQ. V was pared by 5 bases and J by 0 bases, with 14 bases between. The CDR3 is 15 amino acids. The CDR3 reads CASSSNSPFSYEQYF. The CDR3 region has the DNA TGTGCCAGCAGCTCCAACAGTCCTTTCTCCTACGAGCAGTACTTC.

The rearrangement links TRBV7-2 to TRBJ2-4, with TRBD2 identical over 12 bases. Germline trimming cut 5 bases from V and 3 bases from J; bases unmatched to any gene: 8. The CDR3 has 17 residues. Per the germline V gene, CDR1 is SGHTA and CDR2 is FQGNSA. CDR3 amino acids: CASSPRTSGILKNIQYF. CDR3 bases: TGTGCCAGCAGCCCGAGGACTAGCGGGATACTCAAAAACATTCAGTACTTC.

CDR3 amino acids: CASSLAIQETQYF. CDR3 sequence (DNA): TGTGCCAGCAGCTTGGCTATTCAAGAGACCCAGTACTTC. The rearrangement links TRBV5-6 to TRBJ2-5, with D hard to call. Trimming pared 0 bases from V and 2 bases from J, leaving 5 bases between. The CDR3 contains 13 residues. Germline V gene data show CDR1 as SGHDT and CDR2 as YYEEEE.

This chain uses TRBV18 with TRBJ1-1; D not certain. Looked up from germline, CDR1 is KGHSH and CDR2 is LQKENI. This CDR3 contains 13 residues. Trimming pared 6 bases from V and 4 bases from J, leaving 12 bases between. This chain's CDR3 is CASSPTQLTEAFF. CDR3 DNA sequence: TGTGCCAGCTCGCCGACACAACTCACTGAAGCTTTCTTT.

V gene TRBV5-1 combines with J gene TRBJ2-3, with TRBD2 matching 11 bases. After removal of 3 bases from V and 4 bases from J, the junction contained 7 bases not matched to a gene. This CDR3 contains 16 residues. Germline CDR1 SGHRS, CDR2 YFSETQ. CDR3 DNA sequence: TGCGCCAGCAGCTCCGGGGTAGCGGGAGGGCCAGATACGCAGTATTTT. Translating gives CASSSGVAGGPDTQYF.

The J gene is TRBJ2-7, the V gene TRBV28; 11 bases are a match to TRBD2. Trimming removed 5 bases from V and 3 bases from J; junction bases left unmatched: 3. CDR3 length: 14 residues. Germline V gene data show CDR1 as MDHEN and CDR2 as SYDVKM. Here the CDR3 reads CASSPTSGGYEQYF. CDR3 nucleotide sequence: TGTGCCAGCAGTCCTACTAGCGGGGGCTACGAGCAGTACTTC. Together with reference TRBV28 and TRBJ2-7, the CDR3 gives the full variable domain: DVKVTQSSRYLVKRTGEKVFLECVQDMDHENMFWYRQDPGLGLRLIYFSYDVKMKEKGDIPEGYSVSREKKERFSLILESASTNQTSMYLCASSPTSGGYEQYFGPGTRLTVT.

This chain connects TRBV6-5 to TRBJ1-1, with unresolved D. With 7 bases removed from V and 0 bases from J, the gap between germline ends came to 9 bases. The CDR3 has 13 amino acids. From germline, CDR1 is MNHEY and CDR2 SVGAGI. The CDR3 DNA follows: TGTGCCAGCACCCAGACACTGAACACTGAAGCTTTCTTT. As protein: CASTQTLNTEAFF.

In its sample, this clone was seen a few times. The chain is built from TRBV18 and TRBJ1-1; D is uncertain. The V end was cut by 4 bases, the J end by 0 bases, with 6 bases between. The CDR3 is 13 residues long. CDR1 and CDR2 (germline): KGHSH, LQKENI. The CDR3 loop is CASSLVLNTEAFF. CDR3 bases: TGTGCCAGCTCACTAGTCCTGAACACTGAAGCTTTCTTT.

The V and J genes are TRBV10-3 and TRBJ1-6; 7 nucleotides match TRBD1. CDR3 length: 14 residues. V lost 4 bases, J lost 5 bases, and 2 bases stayed unmatched. Germline loops: CDR1 ENHRY, CDR2 SYGVKD. The CDR3 loop is CAISGGQHNSPLHF. In nucleotides, the CDR3 is TGTGCCATCAGTGGGGGACAGCATAATTCACCCCTCCACTTT.

This clone was seen more than once but under ten times. The chain is built from TRBV27 and TRBJ1-3; D uncertain. This CDR3 spans 15 amino acids. CDR1 MNHEY and CDR2 SMNVEV come from the germline V gene (reference sequence). Trimming took off 3 bases at V and 0 bases at J, with 9 bases between the two ends. This chain's CDR3 is CASSFAPSSGNTIYF. CDR3 in DNA: TGTGCCAGCAGTTTTGCTCCGAGCTCTGGAAACACCATATATTTT.

Here the CDR3 reads CASSFPGQGYNQPQHF. Here the CDR3 DNA reads TGTGCCAGCAGTTTCCCCGGACAGGGCTACAATCAGCCCCAGCATTTT. The V and J genes are TRBV28 and TRBJ1-5, with TRBD1 identical over 8 bases. The V gene end was trimmed by 3 bases and the J gene end by 3 bases; junction bases not matched to a gene: 7. The CDR3 covers 16 residues. Per the germline V gene, CDR1 is MDHEN and CDR2 is SYDVKM.

The count of this clone is one. V and J are TRBV9 and TRBJ1-3, with unresolved D. Between the trimmed V and J ends, which lost 0 bases and 0 bases, there was a span of 7 bases. This CDR3 region has 15 residues. In germline, CDR1 is SGDLS, CDR2 YYNGEE. The DNA for the CDR3 is TGTGCCAGCAGCGTAGGGGCCGACTCTGGAAACACCATATATTTT. It specifies CASSVGADSGNTIYF.

J is TRBJ1-1 and V is TRBV28; D remains unclear. Trimming left V 2 bases short and J 0 bases short, with 7 bases between. Germline V gene data show CDR1 as MDHEN and CDR2 as SYDVKM. This CDR3 is 14 amino acids long. The CDR3 protein is CASSLGPLNTEAFF. The CDR3, as DNA: TGTGCCAGCAGTTTAGGGCCCCTGAACACTGAAGCTTTCTTT.

The V and J genes are TRBV19 and TRBJ2-3; D unclear. The germline V gene has CDR1 LNHDA and CDR2 SQIVND (reference sequence). V gave up 6 bases and J gave up 3 bases, with 16 bases separating them. The CDR3 is made up of 15 amino acids. The CDR3 here is CASSPGVRRTDTQYF. DNA for the CDR3: TGTGCCAGTAGCCCCGGAGTGCGGAGAACAGATACGCAGTATTTT.

The chain has TRBV28 and TRBJ2-7, with 11 nucleotides matching TRBD1. The CDR3 runs 19 residues. Germline assignment: CDR1 MDHEN and CDR2 SYDVKM. The trim removed 5 bases at V and 4 bases at J, leaving 19 bases unmatched. This CDR3 reads CASSAPGTGGIRNWYEQYF. CDR3 in DNA: TGTGCCAGCAGTGCCCCCGGGACAGGGGGGATTCGTAATTGGTACGAGCAGTACTTC.

The J gene is TRBJ2-3, the V gene TRBV5-1; a weak D match, TRBD1 (5 bases). V was clipped by 7 bases and J by 2 bases, with 11 bases between them. The CDR3 covers 13 residues. Germline values: CDR1 SGHRS, CDR2 YFSETQ. DNA for the CDR3: TGCGCCAGCGCCCCAGGGTACACAGATACGCAGTATTTT. This sequence encodes CASAPGYTDTQYF.

V is TRBV2 and J is TRBJ1-1; possible D gene TRBD1, 5 bases. Between the trimmed V and J ends, which lost 6 bases and 3 bases, there was a span of 11 bases. CDR1 and CDR2 from the germline V gene are SNHLY and FYNNEI. There are 13 residues in the CDR3. CDR3 in DNA: TGTGCCAGCAGCCCCAGGGAGGACACTGAAGCTTTCTTT. Protein product: CASSPREDTEAFF.

The genes are TRBV19 and TRBJ2-1, with 7 nucleotides matching TRBD2. V shed 3 bases and J 8 bases; nucleotides not matched to a gene: 13. Per germline, CDR1 LNHDA and CDR2 SQIVND (reference sequence). The CDR3 sequence is 16 residues long. The CDR3 is CASSMRREWPVDEQFF. CDR3 DNA sequence: TGTGCCAGTAGTATGAGGCGGGAGTGGCCAGTTGATGAGCAGTTCTTC. Full variable domain (remainder filled in from reference TRBV19 and TRBJ2-1): DGGITQSPKYLFRKEGQNVTLSCEQNLNHDAMYWYRQDPGQGLRLIYYSQIVNDFQKGDIAEGYSVSREKKESFPLTVTSAQKNPTAFYLCASSMRREWPVDEQFFGPGTRLTVL.

The chain has TRBV3-1 (or the pseudogene TRBV3-2) and TRBJ1-5, with 10 bases identical to TRBD1. CDR3 size: 14 residues. From germline, CDR1 is LGHDT and CDR2 YNNKEL (reference sequence). With V trimmed by 3 bases and J by 6 bases, 2 bases remained unmatched. This CDR3 reads CASSQGTGAQPQHF. The CDR3 bases are TGTGCCAGCAGCCAGGGGACAGGGGCTCAGCCCCAGCATTTT.